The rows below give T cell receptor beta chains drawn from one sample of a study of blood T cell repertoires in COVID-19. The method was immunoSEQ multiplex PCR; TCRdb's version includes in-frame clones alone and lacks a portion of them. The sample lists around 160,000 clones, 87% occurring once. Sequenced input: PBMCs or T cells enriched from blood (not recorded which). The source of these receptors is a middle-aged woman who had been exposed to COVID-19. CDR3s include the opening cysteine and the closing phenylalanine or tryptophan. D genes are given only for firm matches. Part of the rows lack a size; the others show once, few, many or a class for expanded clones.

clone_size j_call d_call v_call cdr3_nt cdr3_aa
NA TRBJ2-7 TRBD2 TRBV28 TGTGCCAGCAGTGACCCCGGGACTAGCGGGAAGGGCGAGCAGTACTTC CASSDPGTSGKGEQYF
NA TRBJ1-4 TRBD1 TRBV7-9 TGTGCCAGCAGCCCACCGGGACAGGGACGGGAGGAAAAACTGTTTTTT CASSPPGQGREEKLFF
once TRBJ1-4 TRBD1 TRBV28 TGTGCCAGTATTACAGGGGGGACTAATGAAAAACTGTTTTTT CASITGGTNEKLFF
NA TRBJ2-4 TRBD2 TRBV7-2 TGTGCCAGCAGCCCATGGACTAGCGGGAGTTCCAAAAACATTCAGTACTTC CASSPWTSGSSKNIQYF
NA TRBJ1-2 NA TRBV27 TGTGCCAGCCGGGACTGGCAGGATGGCTACACCTTC CASRDWQDGYTF
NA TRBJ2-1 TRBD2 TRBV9 TGTGCCAGCAGCCTCCGGCGACTAGCGGGAGGAGATGAGCAGTTCTTC CASSLRRLAGGDEQFF
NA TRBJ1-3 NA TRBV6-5 TGTGCCAGCAGTCAGGGTGGAAACACCATATATTTT CASSQGGNTIYF
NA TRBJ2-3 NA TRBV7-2 TGTGCCAGCAGCTTAGCAGCTCGCCTCACAGATACGCAGTATTTT CASSLAARLTDTQYF
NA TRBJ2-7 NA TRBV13 TGTGCCAGCAGCTTAGAAGCATTCGCTAGCTCCTACGAGCAGTACTTC CASSLEAFASSYEQYF
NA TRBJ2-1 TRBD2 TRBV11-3 TGTGCCAGCAGCCCCGGGGTAGCGGGGGGCAATGAGCAGTTCTTC CASSPGVAGGNEQFF
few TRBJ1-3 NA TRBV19 TGTGCCAGTAGCCCACAGGTCGCTGGAAACACCATATATTTT CASSPQVAGNTIYF
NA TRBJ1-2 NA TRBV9 TGTGCCAGCAGCCCAAGCCGGGGGACTTACTTC CASSPSRGTYF
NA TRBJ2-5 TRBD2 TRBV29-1 TGCAGCGTAGCAAGGACTAGCGGCTTCCAAGAGACCCAGTACTTC CSVARTSGFQETQYF
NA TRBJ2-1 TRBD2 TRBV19 TGTGCCAGTAGTTTAGCGGGGAGGATCAATGAGCAGTTCTTC CASSLAGRINEQFF
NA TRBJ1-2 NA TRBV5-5 TGTGCCAGCAGCTCACCGGGGGACTATGGCTACACCTTC CASSSPGDYGYTF
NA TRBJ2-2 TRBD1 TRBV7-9 TGTGCCAGCAGCTACGACAGGGGGCGAAGCGCGAACACCGGGGAGCTGTTTTTT CASSYDRGRSANTGELFF
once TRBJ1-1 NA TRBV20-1 TGCAGTGCGAACCAGTGGACTGAAGCTTTCTTT CSANQWTEAFF
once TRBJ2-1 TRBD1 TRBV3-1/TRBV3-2 TGTGCCAGCAGCCTTTATTCGGGACAGGGTGATAACAATGAGCAGTTCTTC CASSLYSGQGDNNEQFF
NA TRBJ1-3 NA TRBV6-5 TGTGCCAGCAGTTACACTGGACAGAGATCTGGAAACACCATATATTTT CASSYTGQRSGNTIYF
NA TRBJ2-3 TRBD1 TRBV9 TGTGCCAGCACCATACCTGGCCCCCAGGGGGCCCCCACAGATACGCAGTATTTT CASTIPGPQGAPTDTQYF
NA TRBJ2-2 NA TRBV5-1 TGCGCCAGCAGTGCAATGTTAAGGACAGCCGGAACCGGGGAGCTGTTTTTT CASSAMLRTAGTGELFF
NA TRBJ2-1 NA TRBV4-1 TGCGCCAGCAGCCAAGTAACTAGTTCGTCCTACAATGAGCAGTTCTTC CASSQVTSSSYNEQFF
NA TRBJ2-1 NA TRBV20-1 TGCAGTACTCCATACAATGAGCAGTTCTTC CSTPYNEQFF
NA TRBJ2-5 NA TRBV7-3 TGTGCCAGCAGCTTAACAGTGGAGGAGACCCAGTACTTC CASSLTVEETQYF
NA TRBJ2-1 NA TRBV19 TGTGCCAGTACCCCGACTAGTAGGTCCTACAATGAGCAGTTCTTC CASTPTSRSYNEQFF
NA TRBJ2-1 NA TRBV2 TGTGCCAGCAGCGTCCGTGGGGGGACTTACAATGAGCAGTTCTTC CASSVRGGTYNEQFF
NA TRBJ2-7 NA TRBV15 TGTGCCACCAGCAGAGATCGAGTATACGAGCAGTACTTC CATSRDRVYEQYF
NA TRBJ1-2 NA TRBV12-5 TGTGCTAGTGGTTTGAGGCAACTAAACTATGGCTACACCTTC CASGLRQLNYGYTF
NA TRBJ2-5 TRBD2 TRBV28 TGTGCCAGCAGTTTAGCGGGAGGTCAAGAGACCCAGTACTTC CASSLAGGQETQYF
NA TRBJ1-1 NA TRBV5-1 TGCGCCAGCAATTGGAGGCCAGGTATGAACACTGAAGCTTTCTTT CASNWRPGMNTEAFF
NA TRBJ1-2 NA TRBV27 TGTGCCAGCAGTTTATCCAGGTTCTATGGCTACACCTTC CASSLSRFYGYTF
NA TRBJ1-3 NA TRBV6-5 TGTGCCAGCAGTTACGGTCGGGGTTCCTCTGGAAACACCATATATTTT CASSYGRGSSGNTIYF
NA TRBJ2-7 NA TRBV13 TGTGCCAGCAGCTCCGCGTACGAGCAGTACTTC CASSSAYEQYF
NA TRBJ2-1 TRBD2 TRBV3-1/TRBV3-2 TGTGCCAGCAGCCCACAGGGACTAGCCTACAATGAGCAGTTCTTC CASSPQGLAYNEQFF
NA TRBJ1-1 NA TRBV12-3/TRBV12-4 TGTGCCAGCAGTCAATCCTTGACAGACGAAGCTTTCTTT CASSQSLTDEAFF
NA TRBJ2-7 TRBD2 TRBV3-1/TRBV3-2 TGTGCCAGCAGCCAAGTGGGACTAGTCAGGACCGAGCAGTACTTC CASSQVGLVRTEQYF
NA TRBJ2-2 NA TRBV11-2 TGTGCCAGCAGCACAGACAGAAACACCGGGGAGCTGTTTTTT CASSTDRNTGELFF
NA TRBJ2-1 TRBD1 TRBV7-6 TGTGCCAGCAGCTTAGCTGAGGGACAGGGGGCTAGGAATGAGCAGTTCTTC CASSLAEGQGARNEQFF
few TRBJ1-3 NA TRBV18 TGTGCCAGCTCGACACCGACAGCAAGCTCTGGAAACACCATATATTTT CASSTPTASSGNTIYF
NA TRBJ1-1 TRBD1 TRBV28 TGTGCCAGCAGAGACAGGGTCCGTACTGAAGCTTTCTTT CASRDRVRTEAFF
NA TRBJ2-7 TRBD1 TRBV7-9 TGTGCCAGCAGCCACCACAGGGGTAGGTTCGAGCAGTACTTC CASSHHRGRFEQYF
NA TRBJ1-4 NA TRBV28 TGTGCCAGCAGTTTATATGGGGCAGGGGATGAAAAACTGTTTTTT CASSLYGAGDEKLFF
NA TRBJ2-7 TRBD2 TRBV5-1 TGCGCCAGCAGCCAGCGACTAGCGGGGTCCTACGAGCAGTACTTC CASSQRLAGSYEQYF
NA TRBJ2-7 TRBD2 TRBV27 TGTGCCAGCAGTGTCCTTGTGGGAGGGTCCACCTACGAGCAGTACTTC CASSVLVGGSTYEQYF
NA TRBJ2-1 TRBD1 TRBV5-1 TGCGCCAGCAGCTACCGGGACAGGGTAATCGATGAGCAGTTCTTC CASSYRDRVIDEQFF
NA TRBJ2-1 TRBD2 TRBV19 TGTGCCAGTAGTATGGGCGGGGGGTACAATGAGCAGTTCTTC CASSMGGGYNEQFF
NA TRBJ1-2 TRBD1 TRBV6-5 TGTGCCAGCAACCGGAAAGGACAGGGGGTGCTCGGCTACACCTTC CASNRKGQGVLGYTF
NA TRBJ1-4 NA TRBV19 TGTGCCAGCCGGGACAAAAGCGAAAAACTGTTTTTT CASRDKSEKLFF
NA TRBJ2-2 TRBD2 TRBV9 TGTGCCAGCAGCGTACTAGCGGGGGCCCCCACCGGGGAGCTGTTTTTT CASSVLAGAPTGELFF
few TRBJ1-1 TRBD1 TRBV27 TGTGCCAGCCGGGGGACAGGGTTTAGTGGTACTTCTGAAGCTTTCTTT CASRGTGFSGTSEAFF
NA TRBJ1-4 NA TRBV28 TGTGCCAGCAATCACAGGGCCACTAATGAAAAACTGTTTTTT CASNHRATNEKLFF
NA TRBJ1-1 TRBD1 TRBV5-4 TGTGCCAGCAGTGACAGGGGGCGGGGCACTGAAGCTTTCTTT CASSDRGRGTEAFF
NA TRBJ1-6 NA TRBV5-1 TGCGCCAGCAGCTTGGCGGGGAGCTCCTATAATTCACCCCTCCACTTT CASSLAGSSYNSPLHF
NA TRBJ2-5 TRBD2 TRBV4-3 TGCGCCAGCAGCGAGGGACTAGCGGGGCCCAGGGAGACCCAGTACTTC CASSEGLAGPRETQYF
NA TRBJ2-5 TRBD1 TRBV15 TGTGCCACCAGCAGAGATCAGGGGGCCGGGGAGACCCAGTACTTC CATSRDQGAGETQYF
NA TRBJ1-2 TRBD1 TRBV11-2 TGTGCCAGCAGCGATGGACAGGCGAAATTTAACTATGGCTACACCTTC CASSDGQAKFNYGYTF